This T cell receptor (beta chain) was sequenced for a study of OX40 agonist ivuxolimab in advanced cancers. The study's findings and limits: Among expanded peripheral T cells, antigen specificity went undetermined.

Germline loops: CDR1 SGHVS, CDR2 FQNEAQ. The ends were cut back, 4 bases at V and 2 bases at J, with 14 bases in the middle. CDR3 size: 15 residues. As to this clone: Its target is not known.

The method was immunoSEQ multiplex PCR; TCRdb's version includes in-frame clones alone and lacks a portion of them. The sample shows some 55,000 clones, about four fifths of them seen only once. The chain links TRBV7-8 to TRBJ1-1; D not resolved. The sample consisted of CD4+ or CD8+ T cells sorted from blood, taken in a trial of the OX40 agonist ivuxolimab. This clonotype was sampled from an adult with an advanced solid tumor such as melanoma, head and neck, liver or kidney cancer. CDR3 nucleotides: TGTGCCAGCAGCTCCAAAACGGCAGGAAACACTGAAGCTTTCTTT. It translates to CASSSKTAGNTEAFF.